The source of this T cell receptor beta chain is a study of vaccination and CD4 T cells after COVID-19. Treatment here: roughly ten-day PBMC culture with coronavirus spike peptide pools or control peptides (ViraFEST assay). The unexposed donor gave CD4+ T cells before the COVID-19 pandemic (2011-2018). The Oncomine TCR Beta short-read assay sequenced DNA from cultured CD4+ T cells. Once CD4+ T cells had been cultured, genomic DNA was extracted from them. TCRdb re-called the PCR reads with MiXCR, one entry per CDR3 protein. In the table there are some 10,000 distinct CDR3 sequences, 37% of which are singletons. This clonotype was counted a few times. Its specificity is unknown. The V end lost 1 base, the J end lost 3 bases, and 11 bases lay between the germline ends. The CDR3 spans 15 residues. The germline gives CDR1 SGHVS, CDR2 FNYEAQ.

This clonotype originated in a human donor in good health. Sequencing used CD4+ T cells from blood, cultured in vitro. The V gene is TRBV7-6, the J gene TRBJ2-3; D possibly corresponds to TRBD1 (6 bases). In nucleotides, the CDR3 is TGTGCCAGCAGCTTAGAGGCCAGGGGTACAGATACGCAGTATTTT. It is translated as CASSLEARGTDTQYF.